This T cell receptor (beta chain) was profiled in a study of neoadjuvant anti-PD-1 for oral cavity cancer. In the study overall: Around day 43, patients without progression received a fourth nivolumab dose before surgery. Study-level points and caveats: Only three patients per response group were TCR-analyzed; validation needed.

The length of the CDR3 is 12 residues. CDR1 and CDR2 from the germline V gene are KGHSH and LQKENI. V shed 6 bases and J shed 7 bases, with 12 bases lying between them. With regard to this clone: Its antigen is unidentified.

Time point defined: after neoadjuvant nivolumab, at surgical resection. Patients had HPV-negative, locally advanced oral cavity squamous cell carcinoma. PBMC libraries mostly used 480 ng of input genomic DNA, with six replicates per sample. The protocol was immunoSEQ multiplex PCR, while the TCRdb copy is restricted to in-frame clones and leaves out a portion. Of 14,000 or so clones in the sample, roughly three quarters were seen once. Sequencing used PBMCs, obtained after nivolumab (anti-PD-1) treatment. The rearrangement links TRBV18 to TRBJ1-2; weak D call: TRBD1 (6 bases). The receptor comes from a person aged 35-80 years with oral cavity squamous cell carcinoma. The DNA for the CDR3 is TGTGCCAGCTCGCCCATACAGGGTGGCTACACCTTC. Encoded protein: CASSPIQGGYTF.